Presented here are 11 T cell receptor beta chains from one specimen sequenced in a study of T-cell memory formation after mild COVID-19. TCRdb processed the 5' RACE reads anew with MiXCR; each CDR3 protein has one entry. The sample has 150,000 or so distinct CDR3 sequences; more than 12% are singletons. The specimen was PBMCs or a T cell subset sorted from them (not recorded which). These receptors all come from an adult woman who had mild COVID-19 (a few samples of this study predate the infection). Cell type and time point are not known.

This clonotype was picked up a small number of times. The gene calls are TRBV20-1 and TRBJ1-2; 8 positions match TRBD1. The CDR3 contains 14 residues. Unmatched junction bases numbered 11, after V lost 5 bases and J lost 6 bases. Germline CDR1 and CDR2: DFQATT and SNEGSKA (reference sequence). The CDR3 bases are TGCAGTGCTCTAGCCCCAGGGGGCGGTCATGGCTACACCTTC. This codes for CSALAPGGGHGYTF.

J is TRBJ1-1 and V is TRBV3-1; D unclear. Germline V lookup: CDR1 LGHDT, CDR2 YNNKEL (reference sequence). Trimming left V 0 bases short and J 8 bases short, with 16 bases between. The CDR3 has 15 residues. The CDR3 sequence is CASSQDAVEGREAFF. CDR3 DNA: TGTGCCAGCAGCCAAGATGCAGTAGAGGGTCGAGAAGCTTTCTTT.

This chain links TRBV14 with TRBJ1-1; D not resolved. The V gene's germline CDR1 is SGHDN and CDR2 FVKESK. The V end was cut by 1 base, the J end by 1 base, with 10 bases between. The CDR3 is 15 amino acids. CDR3 bases: TGTGCCAGCAGCCAAGGGATCACACCGAACACTGAAGCTTTCTTT. Protein sequence: CASSQGITPNTEAFF.

This clonotype was picked up a small number of times. J is TRBJ1-1 and V is TRBV29-1, with D hard to call. The CDR3 contains 13 residues. The ends were cut back, 2 bases at V and 6 bases at J, with 13 bases in the middle. Germline V lookup: CDR1 SQVTM, CDR2 ANQGSEA. The DNA of the CDR3 is TGCAGCGTTGAACGTGACAATGGGGCTGAAGCTTTCTTT. This encodes CSVERDNGAEAFF.

The CDR3 bases are TGTGCCAGCACCCGAACCTTTGGATCCGGACAGGCGAAGTATGGCTACACCTTC. Translating it yields CASTRTFGSGQAKYGYTF. The chain carries TRBV12-3 or TRBV12-4 and TRBJ1-2; 7 bases agree with TRBD1. With V trimmed by 7 bases and J by 5 bases, 22 bases remained unmatched. The CDR3 has 18 amino acids.

The chain couples TRBV9 to TRBJ2-1, with no clear D. Germline V CDR1 and CDR2: SGDLS, YYNGEE. V gave up 3 bases and J gave up 11 bases, with 12 bases separating them. There are 12 residues in the CDR3. Here the CDR3 reads CASSARSMKQFF. CDR3 bases: TGTGCCAGCAGCGCCCGGAGTATGAAGCAGTTCTTC.

This clonotype has a count of ten or more. V and J are TRBV6-2 or TRBV6-3 and TRBJ2-7; 10 bases align to TRBD1. Trimming took 6 bases from V and 1 from J; bases not matched to a gene: 6. The CDR3 has 15 amino acids. Germline V gene sequence: CDR1 MNHEY, CDR2 SVGEGT. CDR3 bases: TGTGCCAGCAGAAAACCGGGACAGGGGTCCTACGAGCAGTACTTC. Amino acids: CASRKPGQGSYEQYF.

The chain uses TRBV12-3 or TRBV12-4 and TRBJ1-5, with 7 bases aligning to TRBD1. This CDR3 spans 15 amino acids. With V trimmed by 5 bases and J by 8 bases, 12 bases remained unmatched. In DNA, the CDR3 is TGTGCCAGCAGTCGAACACAGGGGCGAACGAAGCCCCAGCATTTT. Its translation: CASSRTQGRTKPQHF.

The chain recombines TRBV4-3 with TRBJ2-7; D is possibly TRBD2 (6 bases). The CDR3 has 13 residues. CDR1 is LGHNA, CDR2 YSLEER, per germline. Trimming left V 1 base short and J 5 bases short, with 9 bases between. The CDR3, as DNA: TGCGCCAGCAGCCAAGGGCGGAGGGACGAGCAGTACTTC. Translating it yields CASSQGRRDEQYF.

This clonotype was seen a single time. The genes are TRBV12-3 or TRBV12-4 and TRBJ1-2, with D perhaps TRBD1 (5 bases). This CDR3 has 13 residues. V was shortened by 4 bases and J by 8 bases, with 14 bases between the two germline ends. In DNA, the CDR3 is TGTGCCAGCAGTTCCCCAGGGAGGGTAGGCTACACCTTC. This encodes CASSSPGRVGYTF.

The chain is built from TRBV20-1 and TRBJ2-3; 8 bases match TRBD1. The germline V gene has CDR1 DFQATT and CDR2 SNEGSKA (reference sequence). CDR3 length equals 14 residues. V was pared by 2 bases and J by 7 bases, with 8 bases of the junction left unmatched. This CDR3 reads CSARSVTGVYTQYF. The DNA for the CDR3 is TGCAGTGCTAGATCGGTGACAGGGGTATATACGCAGTATTTT.